Presented here are 21 T cell receptor beta chains from one specimen sequenced in a study of shared clonotypes between healthy human individuals (dated by TCRdb to between 2020 and 2021). The library was generated by the immunoSEQ multiplex PCR assay. In TCRdb, the immuneACCESS table is reduced to in-frame sequences with V and J assigned. These tables do not hold every clone; where another copy was compared, an unresolved V gene accounts for under half, and the others remain unexplained. The sample has about 1 million clones on record, 70% to 80% of them singletons. The top ten clonotypes cover roughly 1.5% of the sample. The sequenced sample consisted of memory CD4+ T cells sorted from blood. The sample's cell subset or site, from its label and the paper: CD45RA-negative fraction. Receptor source: a man aged 18 to 30 in good health.

This sequence joins TRBV28 and TRBJ1-4; D remains ambiguous. The CDR3 is 17 amino acids. V was cut by 2 bases and J by 5 bases, with 18 bases left in between. Per the germline V gene, CDR1 is MDHEN and CDR2 is SYDVKM. The CDR3 region is CASSLRLKPQRNEKLFF. CDR3 coding DNA: TGTGCCAGCAGTTTAAGACTCAAGCCCCAACGAAATGAAAAACTGTTTTTT. Full variable domain (outside the CDR3, taken from reference TRBV28 and TRBJ1-4): DVKVTQSSRYLVKRTGEKVFLECVQDMDHENMFWYRQDPGLGLRLIYFSYDVKMKEKGDIPEGYSVSREKKERFSLILESASTNQTSMYLCASSLRLKPQRNEKLFFGSGTQLSVL.

The sample holds many counts of this clone. The chain couples TRBV10-2 to TRBJ2-5, with 8 bases matching TRBD2. The trim removed 8 bases at V and 3 bases at J, leaving 5 bases unmatched. CDR3 length: 13 amino acids. Germline V gene lookup returns CDR1 WSHSY and CDR2 SAAADI. CDR3 sequence: CASSTSVKETQYF. CDR3 DNA sequence: TGCGCCAGCTCGACTAGCGTAAAAGAGACCCAGTACTTC.

J is TRBJ2-3 and V is TRBV7-9, with a weak D call TRBD2 (5 bases). The ends were cut back, 5 bases at V and 14 bases at J, with 26 bases in the middle. The CDR3 totals 15 residues. Looked up from germline, CDR1 is SEHNR and CDR2 is FQNEAQ (reference sequence). The CDR3 is CASSPMMDSNPPRYF. CDR3 coding DNA: TGTGCCAGCAGCCCTATGATGGACTCGAACCCCCCCCGGTATTTT.

As for this clone: Given a far larger clone just one base away, this is likely a sequencing read error. This chain uses TRBV7-9 with TRBJ2-6, with D unclear. This CDR3 contains 15 residues. CDR1 is SEHNR and CDR2 is FQNEAQ in the germline V gene (reference sequence). The ends were cut back, 3 bases at V and 4 bases at J, with 10 bases in the middle. The CDR3 spells CASSLRSSGANVLTF. The CDR3, as DNA: TGTGCCAGCAGCTTGAGGAGCTCCGGGGCCAACGTCCTGACTTTC.

This chain uses TRBV18 with TRBJ2-1, with D maybe TRBD2 (6 bases). Trimming shortened V by 4 bases and J by 6 bases, and 10 bases separated the two germline ends. The CDR3 is 13 amino acids. The germline V gene has CDR1 KGHSH and CDR2 LQKENI. The CDR3 nucleotides read TGTGCCAGCTCACAGACTAGGGGCAATGAGCAGTTCTTC. Its translation is CASSQTRGNEQFF.

Remarks on this clone: The sample contains more than one DNA sequence encoding this CDR3. The chain links TRBV11-3 to TRBJ1-1; 7 positions match TRBD1. This CDR3 region has 15 residues. Germline trimming cut 1 base from V and 0 bases from J; bases unmatched to any gene: 2. The V gene's germline CDR1 is SGHNT and CDR2 YENEEA. CDR3 coding DNA: TGTGCCAGCAGCTTAGGGCAGGGGGTGAACACTGAAGCTTTCTTT. This encodes CASSLGQGVNTEAFF.

This sequence joins TRBV5-1 and TRBJ2-6; a weak D match, TRBD1 (5 bases). The germline gives CDR1 SGHRS, CDR2 YFSETQ. CDR3 size: 17 residues. V was cut by 1 base and J by 2 bases, with 13 bases left in between. CDR3 bases: TGCGCCAGCAGCTTGCGAGGCAGGGATCCTGGGGCCAACGTCCTGACTTTC. Its translation: CASSLRGRDPGANVLTF. Together with reference TRBV5-1 and TRBJ2-6, the CDR3 gives the full variable domain: KAGVTQTPRYLIKTRGQQVTLSCSPISGHRSVSWYQQTPGQGLQFLFEYFSETQRNKGNFPGRFSGRQFSNSRSEMNVSTLELGDSALYLCASSLRGRDPGANVLTFGAGSRLTVL.

In regard to this clone: Other DNA sequences in this sample translate to the same CDR3. This chain joins TRBV7-9 and TRBJ2-7; D gene uncertain. The germline V gene encodes CDR1 SEHNR and CDR2 FQNEAQ (reference sequence). Deletions cut 2 bases from V and 4 bases from J, with 6 bases between. This CDR3 region has 12 residues. CDR3 sequence: CASSLQVYEQYF. DNA for the CDR3: TGTGCCAGCAGCTTACAGGTTTACGAGCAGTACTTC.

The gene calls are TRBV6-5 and TRBJ2-1, with D possibly being TRBD1 (8 bases). Deletions cut 5 bases from V and 9 bases from J, with 17 bases between. Per the germline V gene, CDR1 is MNHEY and CDR2 is SVGAGI. This CDR3 has 14 amino acids. The CDR3 region has the DNA TGTGCCAGCAGTAAAGGACAGGGAGGGAGTGAGCAGTTCTTC. The encoded protein is CASSKGQGGSEQFF.

The chain combines TRBV7-2 with TRBJ2-1; D may be TRBD1 (5 bases). V shed 5 bases and J shed 3 bases, with 11 bases lying between them. The germline gives CDR1 SGHTA, CDR2 FQGNSA. This CDR3 has 14 amino acids. The CDR3 is CASSPGQHYNEQFF. CDR3 in DNA: TGTGCCAGCAGCCCCGGACAACACTACAATGAGCAGTTCTTC.

This clone was recorded only once. This chain uses TRBV30 with TRBJ2-1; D gene ambiguous. Trimming left V 0 bases short and J 2 bases short, with 5 bases between. Germline V lookup: CDR1 GTSNPN, CDR2 SVGIG (reference sequence). CDR3 size: 13 residues. CDR3 in DNA: TGTGCCTGGAGTGTACAACCCTACAATGAGCAGTTCTTC. This gives the protein CAWSVQPYNEQFF.

V usage is TRBV6-1 and J usage is TRBJ2-7; D is possibly TRBD1 or TRBD2 (5 bases each). V shed 3 bases and J shed 13 bases, with 16 bases lying between them. The germline CDR1 and CDR2 sequences are MNHNS and SASEGT. CDR3 length: 12 residues. CDR3 residues: CASSDSGTSNYF. For the CDR3, the DNA is TGTGCCAGCAGTGATTCCGGGACGAGCAATTACTTC.

The V and J genes are TRBV29-1 and TRBJ1-2; TRBD1 matches at 7 bases. The CDR3 is 11 amino acids. Germline CDR1 and CDR2: SQVTM and ANQGSEA. V dropped 7 bases and J dropped 6; count of bases not matched to a gene: 5. The CDR3 coding sequence is TGCAGCGCAGGGGGACAGCATGGCTACACCTTC. Protein product: CSAGGQHGYTF.

The chain carries TRBV6-1 and TRBJ1-6; D gene uncertain. The CDR3 runs to 18 residues. Per germline, CDR1 MNHNS and CDR2 SASEGT. V gave up 2 bases and J gave up 0 bases, with 14 bases separating them. The CDR3 nucleotides are TGTGCCAGCAGTGAAAAGGTGGAGGGCAGCTCCTATAATTCACCCCTCCACTTT. Translation: CASSEKVEGSSYNSPLHF.

The table lists this clone with a few counts. V and J are TRBV5-1 and TRBJ2-1; D possibly corresponds to TRBD2 (6 bases). Germline CDR1 is SGHRS and CDR2 is YFSETQ. V lost 5 bases and J lost 4, with 16 bases in between. CDR3 length: 15 amino acids. CDR3 in DNA: TGCGCCAGCAGAATGACCGGGACTGCTTACAATGAGCAGTTCTTC. This codes for CASRMTGTAYNEQFF.

This clone was counted once. This chain uses TRBV7-9 with TRBJ1-1; D is unresolved. The CDR3 has 14 amino acids. Per germline, CDR1 SEHNR and CDR2 FQNEAQ (reference sequence). Trimming took off 5 bases at V and 1 base at J, with 11 bases between the two ends. In DNA, the CDR3 is TGTGCCAGCAGCGCCTCAGCAGGGAACACTGAAGCTTTCTTT. Amino acid sequence: CASSASAGNTEAFF.

In this sample, this clone turned up many times. The CDR3 loop reads CASSQDQQRGNKAFF. The CDR3 coding sequence is TGCGCCAGCAGCCAGGACCAACAGAGGGGGAATAAAGCTTTCTTT. The rearrangement uses TRBV4-3 and TRBJ1-1; D might be TRBD1 (6 bases). The V end lost 3 bases, the J end lost 9 bases, and 20 bases lay between the germline ends. Germline V gene lookup returns CDR1 LGHNA and CDR2 YSLEER. This CDR3 is 15 amino acids long.

This clone was detected only once. The chain uses TRBV18 and TRBJ1-1; 7 bases are a match to TRBD1. In germline, CDR1 is KGHSH, CDR2 LQKENI. This CDR3 spans 14 amino acids. The J segment lost 3 bases and the V segment lost 4 bases, leaving 5 bases of the junction unmatched. DNA of the CDR3: TGTGCCAGCTCACTCGGGACAGCGGACACTGAAGCTTTCTTT. This codes for CASSLGTADTEAFF.

With respect to this clone: A read error may produce the germline difference seen at one junction end. The V gene is TRBV13, the J gene TRBJ2-1; 8 bases are a match to TRBD2. The length of the CDR3 is 16 residues. Germline V lookup: CDR1 PRHDT, CDR2 FYEKMQ (reference sequence). The CDR3 loop reads CASSIGLGRVYNEQFF. The CDR3 nucleotides read TGTGCCAGCAGCATAGGTCTCGGGAGGGTTTACAATGAGCAGTTCTTC.

The chain is built from TRBV6-5 and TRBJ1-1; D ambiguous. Trimming pared 6 bases from V and 5 bases from J, leaving 13 bases between. The CDR3 consists of 13 residues. Germline V gene sequence: CDR1 MNHEY, CDR2 SVGAGI. CDR3 DNA: TGTGCCAGCAGCCCGGTGAGTGGGACTGAAGCTTTCTTT. The encoded protein is CASSPVSGTEAFF.

This clone was observed a handful of times. V gene TRBV10-3 combines with J gene TRBJ1-2; D is undetermined. The CDR3 sequence is 14 residues long. Germline V gives CDR1 ENHRY, CDR2 SYGVKD. Trimming took off 7 bases at V and 4 bases at J, with 16 bases between the two ends. The CDR3 protein is CAITTTRDAYGYTF. The CDR3 DNA reads as TGTGCCATCACCACTACCCGGGATGCCTATGGCTACACCTTC.